The clone carrying this T cell receptor beta chain was found a few times. V gave up 2 bases and J gave up 8 bases, with 21 bases separating them. The germline V gene has CDR1 PRHDT and CDR2 FYEKMQ (reference sequence). The CDR3 contains 16 residues. This record belongs to a study of T-cell memory formation after mild COVID-19. TCRdb used MiXCR to reprocess the 5' RACE reads, holding one entry per CDR3 protein. Altogether over 350,000 distinct CDR3 sequences are present, 15% to 20% being singletons, with the ten largest covering roughly 21%. The sequenced material came from PBMCs or a T cell subset sorted from them (not recorded which). The origin of this receptor is a man aged 18 to 30 who had mild COVID-19 (a few samples of this study predate the infection). Cell type and time point are not known. The chain is built from TRBV13 and TRBJ1-2; D possibly corresponds to TRBD1 (6 bases). The CDR3 here is CASSLRGGPVLLGYTF. The CDR3 bases are TGTGCCAGCAGCTTACGTGGGGGGCCCGTCCTTTTGGGCTACACCTTC.